Detailed here is one TCR beta chain. The repertoire was sequenced with immunoSEQ multiplex PCR; TCRdb's copy has only in-frame clones and lacks some. The sample records about 350,000 clones, approximately 86% being singletons. The treatment is: approximately 18 received Ad26.COV2.S at low or high dose, single or two shots; several received placebo; per-sample allocation not given. Specimen acquisition occurred on day 63 following the initial vaccine or placebo injection. A Boston donor was an adult aged 18-55 years. The entry originates in a study of Ad26.COV2.S vaccination and SARS-CoV-2 variants. Study at large: Trial arm assignment for the donor was COV1001 Ad26.COV2.S. The vaccine Ad26.COV2.S was put into the muscle once, or twice with 56 days between.

The V end lost 8 bases, the J end lost 0 bases, and 8 bases lay between the germline ends. The CDR3 is 14 amino acids. In germline, CDR1 is ENHRY, CDR2 SYGVKD. The source was peripheral blood, collected in a trial of Ad26.COV2.S vaccine versus placebo. This sequence joins TRBV10-3 and TRBJ2-6; D uncertain. This receptor was identified in a person between 18 and 65 years old who received the Ad26.COV2.S COVID-19 vaccine or a placebo. The CDR3, as DNA: TGTGCCATCCGCGAGGTCTCTGGGGCCAACGTCCTGACTTTC. Residues: CAIREVSGANVLTF.